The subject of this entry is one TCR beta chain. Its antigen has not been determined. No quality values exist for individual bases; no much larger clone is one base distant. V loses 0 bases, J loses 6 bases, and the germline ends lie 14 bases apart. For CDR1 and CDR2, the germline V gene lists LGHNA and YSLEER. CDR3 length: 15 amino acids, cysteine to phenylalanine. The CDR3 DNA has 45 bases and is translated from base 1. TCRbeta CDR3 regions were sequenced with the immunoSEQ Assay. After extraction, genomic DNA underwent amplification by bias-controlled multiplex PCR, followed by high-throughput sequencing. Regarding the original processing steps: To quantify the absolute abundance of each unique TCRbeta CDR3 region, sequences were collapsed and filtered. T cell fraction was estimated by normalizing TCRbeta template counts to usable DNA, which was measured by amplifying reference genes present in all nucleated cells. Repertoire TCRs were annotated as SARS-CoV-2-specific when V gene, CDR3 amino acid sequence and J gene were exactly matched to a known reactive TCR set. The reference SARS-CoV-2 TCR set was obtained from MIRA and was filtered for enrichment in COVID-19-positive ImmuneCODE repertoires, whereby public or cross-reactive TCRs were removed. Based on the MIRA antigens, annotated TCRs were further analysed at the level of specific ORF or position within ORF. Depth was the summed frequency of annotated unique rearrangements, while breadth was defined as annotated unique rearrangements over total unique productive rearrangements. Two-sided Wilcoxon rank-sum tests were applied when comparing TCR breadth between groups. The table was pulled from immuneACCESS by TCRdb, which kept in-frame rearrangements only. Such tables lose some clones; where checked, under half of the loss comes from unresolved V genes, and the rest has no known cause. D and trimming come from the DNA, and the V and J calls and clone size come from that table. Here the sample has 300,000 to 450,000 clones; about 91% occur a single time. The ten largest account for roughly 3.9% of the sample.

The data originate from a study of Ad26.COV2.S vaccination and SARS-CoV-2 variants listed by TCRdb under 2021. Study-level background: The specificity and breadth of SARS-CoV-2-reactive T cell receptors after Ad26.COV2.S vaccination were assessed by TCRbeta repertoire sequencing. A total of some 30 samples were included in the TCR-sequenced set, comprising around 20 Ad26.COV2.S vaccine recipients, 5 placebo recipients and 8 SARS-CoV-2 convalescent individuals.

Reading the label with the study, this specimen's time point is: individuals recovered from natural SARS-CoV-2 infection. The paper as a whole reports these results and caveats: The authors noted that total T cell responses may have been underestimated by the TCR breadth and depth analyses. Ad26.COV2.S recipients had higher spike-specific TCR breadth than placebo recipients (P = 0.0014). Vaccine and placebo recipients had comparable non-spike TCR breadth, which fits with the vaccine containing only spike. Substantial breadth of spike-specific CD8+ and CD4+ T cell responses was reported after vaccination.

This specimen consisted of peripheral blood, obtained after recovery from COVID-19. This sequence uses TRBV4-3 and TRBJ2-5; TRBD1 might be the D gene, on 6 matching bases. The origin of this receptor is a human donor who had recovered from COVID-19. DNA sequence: TGCGCCAGCAGCCAAGATCAGGGGCCGAAAAAGACCCAGTACTTC. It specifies CASSQDQGPKKTQYF.